Included here is one TCR beta chain sequence, with context. Germline CDR1 reads DFQATT; CDR2 reads SNEGSKA (reference sequence). V shed 3 bases, J shed 4 bases, and the junction held 6 bases outside the gene matches. This CDR3 is 16 amino acids long. It was genomic DNA that served as the template for profiling TCR beta VDJ and CDR3. TCRdb called the reads again in MiXCR, with one record for every CDR3 protein. The data hold over 250,000 distinct CDR3 sequences, with about 50% observed a single time. Individuals selected for sequencing had exhibited CD8+CD57+ cell expansion on flow cytometry. The data originate from a study of CD8+CD57+ T cells in acquired aplastic anemia. About the study: Sorted CD4+ and CD8+ cells gave an average of 3.2 ug of DNA.

The sequenced material came from sorted CD4+, CD8+, or CD8+CD57+ T cells (not recorded which) from PBMCs. The V gene is TRBV20-1, the J gene TRBJ2-2; TRBD1 agrees at 12 bases. This TCR was recovered from a human donor with aplastic anemia. The CDR3 bases are TGCAGTGCTAGTTCGGGGGGACAGGGGGCCACCGGGGAGCTGTTTTTT. Translated: CSASSGGQGATGELFF.